The T cell receptor (beta chain) described here comes from a study of breast tumors, draining lymph nodes, adjacent tissues. Study-wide results and limits: Compared with lymph nodes, tumors were less diverse; compared with nontumor tissue, more. Tumor T cell lymph node origin was a supported hypothesis, not proven.

TCRdb called the multiplex PCR reads again in MiXCR, with one record for every CDR3 protein. The table includes roughly 130,000 distinct CDR3 sequences, about 20% detected once. The sample holds many counts of this clonotype. Antigen unknown. Breast cancer patients provided tissue from their axillary draining lymph nodes. V lost 10 bases and J lost 1; bases outside the gene matches: 14. Looked up from germline, CDR1 is SNHLY and CDR2 is FYNNEI. This CDR3 spans 16 amino acids. The V call is TRBV2, the J call TRBJ2-3, with 7 bases matching TRBD2. Sequencing was done on a sample of axillary lymph node tissue. This sequence was found in a female donor with breast cancer. Some clones in this sample may be carry-over from other donors' samples. CDR3 bases: TGTGCCATCAGCTTCGGCGGGAGTGCCGGCACAGATACGCAGTATTTT. Translation gives CAISFGGSAGTDTQYF.